The clone carrying this T cell receptor (beta chain) was seen many times. This sample is drawn from a study of T cell repertoires in cytomegalovirus infection. Study overall: Public TCR beta signatures marked donors with CMV infection and the matching HLA.

TCRdb reprocessed the reads with MiXCR, giving one entry per CDR3 protein. The repertoire holds around 210,000 distinct CDR3 sequences, with roughly 6.5% as singletons. This CDR3 is 12 amino acids long. V was clipped by 3 bases and J by 9 bases, with 10 bases between them. Germline V gene lookup returns CDR1 SGDLS and CDR2 YYNGEE. The source material was PBMCs. The receptor's source is a human donor in good health (CMV status not recorded). Some clones in this sample may be carry-over from other donors' samples. The chain links TRBV9 to TRBJ2-1; perhaps TRBD2 as D (6 bases). This chain's CDR3 is CASSASEIEQFF. The DNA for the CDR3 is TGTGCCAGCAGCGCTAGCGAGATTGAGCAGTTCTTC. The variable domain in full, with the rest retrieved from reference TRBV9 and TRBJ2-1, is DSGVTQTPKHLITATGQRVTLRCSPRSGDLSVYWYQQSLDQGLQFLIQYYNGEERAKGNILERFSAQQFPDLHSELNLSSLELGDSALYFCASSASEIEQFFGPGTRLTVL.